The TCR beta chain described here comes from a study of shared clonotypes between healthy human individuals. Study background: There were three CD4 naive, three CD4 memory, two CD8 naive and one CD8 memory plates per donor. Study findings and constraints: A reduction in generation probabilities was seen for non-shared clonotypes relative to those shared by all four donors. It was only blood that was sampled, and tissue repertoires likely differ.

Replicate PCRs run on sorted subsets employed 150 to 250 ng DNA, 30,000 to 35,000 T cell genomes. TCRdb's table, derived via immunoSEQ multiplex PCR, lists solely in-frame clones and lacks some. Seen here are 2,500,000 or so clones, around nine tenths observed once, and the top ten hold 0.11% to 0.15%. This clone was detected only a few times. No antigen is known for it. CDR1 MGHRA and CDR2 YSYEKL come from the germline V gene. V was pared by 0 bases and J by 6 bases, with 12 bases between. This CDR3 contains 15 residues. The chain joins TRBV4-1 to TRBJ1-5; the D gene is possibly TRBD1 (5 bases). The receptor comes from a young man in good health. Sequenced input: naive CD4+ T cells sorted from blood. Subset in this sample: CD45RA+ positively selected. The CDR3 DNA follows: TGCGCCAGCAGCCAAGATCGGGATGGGGCTCAGCCCCAGCATTTT. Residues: CASSQDRDGAQPQHF.